This TCR beta chain appears in the sequencing data of a study of blood T cell repertoires in COVID-19. Study overall: T cells, B-cell-depleted T cells, or PBMCs provided the cDNA or gDNA that served as material.

Donors were grouped by their self-reported clinical history. Trimming shortened V by 5 bases and J by 5 bases, and 9 bases separated the two germline ends. The germline V gene has CDR1 SGHTA and CDR2 FQGNSA. The CDR3 sequence is 13 residues long. How the authors handled the data: The authors estimated nucleated cell counts from reference gene primer amplification. Data came from immunoSEQ multiplex PCR; TCRdb stores just in-frame clones and leaves some out. The DNA gave D and trimming, while V, J and clone size come from that table. The sample lists roughly 150,000 clones, approximately 86% seen once, with 15% to 20% in the top ten.

Sequencing was performed on PBMCs or T cells enriched from blood (not recorded which). The sequence was collected from a man aged 55 to 70 who had recovered from COVID-19. This sequence joins TRBV7-2 and TRBJ2-2; no reliable D call. Here the CDR3 reads CASSRGFTGELFF. CDR3 nucleotide sequence: TGTGCCAGCAGCCGCGGCTTTACCGGGGAGCTGTTTTTT.